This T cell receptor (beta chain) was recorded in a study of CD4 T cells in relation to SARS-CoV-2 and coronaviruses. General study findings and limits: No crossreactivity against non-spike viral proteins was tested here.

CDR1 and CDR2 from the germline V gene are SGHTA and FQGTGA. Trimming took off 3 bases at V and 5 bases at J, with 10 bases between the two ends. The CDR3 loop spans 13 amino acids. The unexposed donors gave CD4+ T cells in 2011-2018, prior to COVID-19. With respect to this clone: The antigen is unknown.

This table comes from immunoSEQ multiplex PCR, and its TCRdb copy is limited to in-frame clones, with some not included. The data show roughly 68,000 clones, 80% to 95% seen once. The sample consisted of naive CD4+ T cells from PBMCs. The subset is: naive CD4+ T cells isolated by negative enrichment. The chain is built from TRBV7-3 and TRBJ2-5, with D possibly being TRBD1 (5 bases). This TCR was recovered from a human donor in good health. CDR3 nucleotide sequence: TGTGCCAGCAGCTTTCAGGGCTCGGAGACCCAGTACTTC. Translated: CASSFQGSETQYF. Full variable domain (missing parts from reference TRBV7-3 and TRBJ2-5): GAGVSQTPSNKVTEKGKYVELRCDPISGHTALYWYRQSLGQGPEFLIYFQGTGAADDSGLPNDRFFAVRPEGSVSTLKIQRTERGDSAVYLCASSFQGSETQYFGPGTRLLVL.